This T cell receptor (beta chain) was recorded in a study of T-cell memory formation after mild COVID-19. The study, taken as a whole, reports: There was a balanced CD4/CD8 profile in clones contracting day 15 to 85, and later expanders leaned CD4+.

Amplification by 5'RACE using constant-segment primers produced TCR alpha and TCR beta cDNA libraries that carried sample barcodes and UMIs. Using its own MiXCR run on the 5' RACE reads, TCRdb lists one record per CDR3 protein. The sample lists over 12,000 distinct CDR3 sequences, about 20% seen once, with about 52% in the top ten. This clonotype came up many times. Its antigen is undetermined. The ends were cut back, 2 bases at V and 3 bases at J, with 18 bases in the middle. The CDR3 has 16 residues. Germline CDR1 and CDR2: SGHRS and YFSETQ. Sequencing was done on a sample of PBMCs or a T cell subset sorted from them (not recorded which). This receptor was taken from an adult woman who had mild COVID-19 (a few samples of this study predate the infection). Cell type and time point are not known. The gene calls are TRBV5-1 and TRBJ2-7; TRBD1 might be the D (5 bases). The CDR3 loop reads CASSFDSGRTGYEQYF. Written as DNA, the CDR3 is TGCGCCAGCAGCTTCGACTCAGGGCGTACGGGCTACGAGCAGTACTTC.